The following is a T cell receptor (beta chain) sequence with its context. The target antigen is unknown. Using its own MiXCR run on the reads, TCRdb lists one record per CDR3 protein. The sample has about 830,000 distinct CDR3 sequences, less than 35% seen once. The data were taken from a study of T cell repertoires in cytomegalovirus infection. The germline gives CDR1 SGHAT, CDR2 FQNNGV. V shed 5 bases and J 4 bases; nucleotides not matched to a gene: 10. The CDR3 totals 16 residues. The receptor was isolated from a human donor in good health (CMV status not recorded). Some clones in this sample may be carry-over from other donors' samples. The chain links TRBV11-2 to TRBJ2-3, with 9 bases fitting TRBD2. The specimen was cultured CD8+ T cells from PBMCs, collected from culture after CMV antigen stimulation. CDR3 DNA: TGTGCCAGCAGCCCCTTCGGCGGGGGGGATGCAGATACGCAGTATTTT. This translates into CASSPFGGGDADTQYF.